This TCR beta chain comes out of a study of vaccination and CD4 T cells after COVID-19. The overall study: Median time from second vaccine dose to sampling was roughly 76 days (14 to 241).

Germline CDR1 reads LNHDA; CDR2 reads SQIVND (reference sequence). The CDR3 contains 13 residues. With V trimmed by 10 bases and J by 6 bases, 8 bases remained unmatched. Sequencing of the DNA from cultured CD4+ T cells was carried out with the Oncomine TCR Beta short-read assay. Researchers extracted genomic DNA from CD4+ T cells that had been cultured. A single record per CDR3 protein comes from TCRdb applying MiXCR to the PCR reads. Of about 7,100 distinct CDR3 sequences in the sample, 35% to 40% were seen once. The treatment is: approximately 10-day PBMC culture with coronavirus spike peptide pools or control peptides (ViraFEST assay). Ahead of the COVID-19 pandemic (2011-2018), the CD4+ T cells of the unexposed donor were collected. With respect to this clonotype: Its antigen is currently unknown.

The sequenced sample consisted of CD4+ T cells from blood, cultured in vitro. The V call is TRBV19, the J call TRBJ2-1; TRBD2 agrees at 8 bases. The receptor's source is a human donor in good health. Written as DNA, the CDR3 is TGTGCCATCAAGGCGCGGGAGGTCAATGAGCAGTTCTTC. Protein: CAIKAREVNEQFF.